This record looks at one T cell receptor beta chain sequence and its context. This sample is drawn from a study of blood T cell repertoires in COVID-19. V lost 1 base to trimming and J lost 5 bases; unmatched junction nucleotides: 0. Germline CDR1 reads LGHNA; CDR2 reads YNFKEQ. The CDR3 spans 14 residues. Only in-frame clones appear in the TCRdb table, and some are missing; sequencing was by immunoSEQ multiplex PCR. The sample records some 110,000 clones, about four fifths being singletons. The V and J genes are TRBV4-2 and TRBJ1-5; 9 nucleotides agree with TRBD1. This TCR came from a woman in her seventies with acute or convalescent COVID-19. Sequenced sample: peripheral blood. The CDR3: CASSQGTGDQPQHF. The CDR3 coding sequence is TGTGCCAGCAGCCAAGGGACAGGGGATCAGCCCCAGCATTTT.